This record concerns one T cell receptor (beta chain) sequence. The antigen is not known. This specimen comes from a study of identical twins. Study-level results: Where out-of-frame alpha sequences were twin-shared, they showed excess low generation probability. Monozygotic twin pairs showed more out-of-frame TCR alpha sharing than models estimated.

CDR1 and CDR2 (germline): SNHLY, FYNNEI. V lost 1 base, J lost 4 bases, and 11 bases lay in between. There are 15 residues in the CDR3. MiXCR, run by TCRdb on the 5' RACE reads, gives a single entry per CDR3 protein. The sample has a few hundred thousand distinct CDR3 sequences, 9% to 15% seen once; the top ten hold about 7%. The same sample was also used in a study of yellow fever vaccine responses in identical twins. Per that paper: Twins' vaccine T cell response reportedly gave the appearance of partial convergence and partial personalization.

The sample comprised CD8+ T cells sorted from blood. The source is a woman between 18 and 30 years old in good health. This chain joins TRBV2 and TRBJ2-1; D remains ambiguous. CDR3 sequence: CASSEEPPSYNEQFF. The CDR3 region has the DNA TGTGCCAGCAGTGAAGAGCCGCCGTCTTACAATGAGCAGTTCTTC. The variable domain in full, completed from reference TRBV2 and TRBJ2-1, reads EPEVTQTPSHQVTQMGQEVILRCVPISNHLYFYWYRQILGQKVEFLVSFYNNEISEKSEIFDDQFSVERPDGSNFTLKIRSTKLEDSAMYFCASSEEPPSYNEQFFGPGTRLTVL.